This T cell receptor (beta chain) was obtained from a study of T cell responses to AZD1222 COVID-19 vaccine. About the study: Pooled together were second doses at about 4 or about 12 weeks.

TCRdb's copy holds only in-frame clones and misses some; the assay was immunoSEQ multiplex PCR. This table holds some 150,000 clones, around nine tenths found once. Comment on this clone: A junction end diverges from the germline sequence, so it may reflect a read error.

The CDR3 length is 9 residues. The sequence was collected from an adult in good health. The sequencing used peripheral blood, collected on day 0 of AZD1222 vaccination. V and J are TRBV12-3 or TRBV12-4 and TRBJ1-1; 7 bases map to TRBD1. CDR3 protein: CASSPGGIF. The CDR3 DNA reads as TGTGCCAGCAGCCCAGGGGGAATCTTT.